The next 2 T cell receptor beta chains were all read from a single sample in a study of Ad26.COV2.S vaccination and SARS-CoV-2 variants. Treatment meaning: 15 to 20 received Ad26.COV2.S at low or high dose, single or two shots; several received placebo; per-sample allocation not given. Samples analyzed were those drawn on day 63 after the first vaccine or placebo injection. Assay used: immunoSEQ multiplex PCR; TCRdb lists only in-frame clones, some missing. Of 400,000 to 450,000 clones in the sample, approximately 92% are singletons; the top ten hold 12%. Sequencing used peripheral blood, obtained in a trial of Ad26.COV2.S vaccine versus placebo. These receptors originate from a person aged 18-60 years who received the Ad26.COV2.S COVID-19 vaccine or a placebo.

Remarks on this clone: The same CDR3 also results from other DNA sequences found in this sample. The chain carries TRBV2 and TRBJ2-7; 7 bases are shared with TRBD1. This CDR3 has 13 amino acids. Germline-derived CDR1 and CDR2 are SNHLY and FYNNEI. The trim removed 7 bases at V and 2 bases at J, leaving 5 bases unmatched. The CDR3 here is CASTRQGTYEQYF. Written as DNA, the CDR3 is TGTGCCAGCACCAGACAGGGAACCTACGAGCAGTACTTC.

The gene calls are TRBV2 and TRBJ2-1; TRBD2 aligns across 10 bases. Germline CDR1 and CDR2: SNHLY and FYNNEI. The CDR3 extends over 12 amino acids. V shed 6 bases and J 9 bases; nucleotides not matched to a gene: 2. The CDR3 coding sequence is TGTGCCAGCAGACAGCGGGAGGGTGAGCAGTTCTTC. Amino acids: CASRQREGEQFF.